What follows are 13 T cell receptor beta chains derived from one specimen sequenced in a study of T cells in Graves' hyperthyroidism and ophthalmopathy. TCR beta CDR3 regions were amplified from RNA. First-round RT-PCR targeting the TCR CDR3 was performed with the HTBI primer set. TCRdb called the multiplex PCR reads again in MiXCR, with one record for every CDR3 protein. The sample carries some 300,000 distinct CDR3 sequences, roughly 15% recorded once. Sequencing was done on a sample of blood. Receptors were obtained from a woman between 35 and 50 years old with Graves' hyperthyroidism.

The chain carries TRBV4-1 and TRBJ1-1; tentative D call: TRBD1 (5 bases). Trimming took 4 bases from V and 5 from J, leaving 20 bases between them. Germline V gene data show CDR1 as MGHRA and CDR2 as YSYEKL. This CDR3 region has 16 residues. CDR3 amino acids: CASSPGQTGSRTEAFF. In DNA, the CDR3 is TGCGCCAGCAGCCCAGGGCAAACGGGTAGTAGGACTGAAGCTTTCTTT.

This sequence joins TRBV12-3 or TRBV12-4 and TRBJ2-2; possible D gene TRBD1, 6 bases. V was trimmed by 5 bases and J by 3 bases, leaving 13 bases between them. This CDR3 has 15 residues. DNA for the CDR3: TGTGCCAGCAGTCCCCGGACAGATGACACCGGGGAGCTGTTTTTT. It translates to CASSPRTDDTGELFF.

This clonotype was counted ten times or more. The CDR3, as DNA: TGTGCCAGCAGTTTATTGGCAAGTGAAGCTTTCTTT. This sequence encodes CASSLLASEAFF. This chain links TRBV28 with TRBJ1-1, with no clear D. Germline assignment: CDR1 MDHEN and CDR2 SYDVKM. CDR3 size: 12 residues. The germline V and J ends were trimmed by 1 base and 7 bases, with 7 bases remaining between them.

There are many counts of this clonotype. The gene calls are TRBV7-9 and TRBJ2-5; D tentatively reads TRBD1 or TRBD2 (7 bases each). Trimming pared 5 bases from V and 3 bases from J, leaving 16 bases between. The CDR3 has 15 residues. CDR1 and CDR2 from the germline V gene are SEHNR and FQNEAQ (reference sequence). DNA of the CDR3: TGTGCCAGCAGCGCCGACAGGGAGGGTAAAGAGACCCAGTACTTC. This sequence encodes CASSADREGKETQYF. Complete variable domain (other parts from reference TRBV7-9 and TRBJ2-5): DTGVSQNPRHKITKRGQNVTFRCDPISEHNRLYWYRQTLGQGPEFLTYFQNEAQLEKSRLLSDRFSAERPKGSFSTLEIQRTEQGDSAMYLCASSADREGKETQYFGPGTRLLVL.

The rearrangement joins TRBV3-1 to TRBJ1-2, with 11 positions matching TRBD1. This CDR3 is 16 amino acids long. Trimming took 4 bases from V and 2 from J; bases not matched to a gene: 6. Germline-derived CDR1 and CDR2 are LGHDT and YNNKEL (reference sequence). The CDR3 region is CASSLGQGAPNYGYTF. The CDR3 DNA reads TGTGCCAGCAGCCTTGGACAGGGGGCCCCCAACTATGGCTACACCTTC.

This clonotype was seen repeatedly, ten times or more. This rearrangement joins TRBV29-1 to TRBJ1-2; D is undetermined. Deletions cut 4 bases from V and 3 bases from J, with 9 bases between. CDR1 and CDR2 (germline): SQVTM, ANQGSEA. The CDR3 totals 12 residues. CDR3 sequence (DNA): TGCAGCGTTGGCTACAGAGACTATGGCTACACCTTC. Residues: CSVGYRDYGYTF. Looking up the rest from reference TRBV29-1 and TRBJ1-2 gives the full variable domain: SAVISQKPSRDICQRGTSLTIQCQVDSQVTMMFWYRQQPGQSLTLIATANQGSEATYESGFVIDKFPISRPNLTFSTLTVSNMSPEDSSIYLCSVGYRDYGYTFGSGTRLTVV.

The CDR3 nucleotides read TGTGCCAGTATCCTTTACCGGGACAGGGTCAATGAGCAGTTCTTC. This translates into CASILYRDRVNEQFF. The genes are TRBV19 and TRBJ2-1, with 9 bases matching TRBD1. The germline V gene encodes CDR1 LNHDA and CDR2 SQIVND (reference sequence). This CDR3 comprises 15 residues. The junction had 10 bases not matched to a gene; V was cut back by 7 bases and J by 6 bases.

V gene TRBV2 combines with J gene TRBJ2-1; a weak D match, TRBD1 (6 bases). This CDR3 is 13 amino acids long. Germline CDR1 and CDR2: SNHLY and FYNNEI. Trimming pared 6 bases from V and 8 bases from J, leaving 14 bases between. The CDR3 is CASSQNAGDEQFF. The CDR3 DNA reads TGTGCCAGCAGCCAAAATGCAGGGGATGAGCAGTTCTTC.

This clonotype appeared many times. In DNA, the CDR3 is TGTGCCAGCAGCCCCGGGAGTCGGCCAGAGACCCAGTACTTC. Translation: CASSPGSRPETQYF. The chain links TRBV7-2 to TRBJ2-5; the D gene is possibly TRBD2 (6 bases). The CDR3 length is 14 residues. With 5 bases removed from V and 4 bases from J, the gap between germline ends came to 14 bases. Germline lookup yields CDR1 SGHTA and CDR2 FQGNSA.

By sample fraction, this clonotype is large (0.1 to 1%). An end of the junction differs from the germline gene, which may be a read error. This chain's CDR3 is CASSARGTSIHF. CDR3 DNA: TGTGCCAGCAGTGCTAGGGGGACTAGCATACACTTC. This rearrangement joins TRBV28 to TRBJ2-5; 9 nucleotides align to TRBD2. Germline loops: CDR1 MDHEN, CDR2 SYDVKM. The CDR3 runs 12 residues.

The V gene is TRBV5-8, the J gene TRBJ1-1; 7 bases agree with TRBD1. Germline lookup yields CDR1 SGHTS and CDR2 YDEGEE. The CDR3 covers 14 residues. The V gene end was trimmed by 2 bases and the J gene end by 6 bases; junction bases not matched to a gene: 7. The CDR3 DNA reads TGTGCCAGCAGCTTTATTTCTCAGGGGGCTGAAGCTTTCTTT. Amino acid sequence: CASSFISQGAEAFF.

The chain joins TRBV10-2 to TRBJ1-6; no clear D gene. V dropped 2 bases and J dropped 9 bases, with 11 bases sitting between them. Germline CDR1 and CDR2: WSHSY and SAAADI. CDR3 length equals 14 residues. CDR3 loop: CASSETQMASPLHF. The CDR3 DNA sequence: TGCGCCAGCAGTGAGACACAGATGGCTTCACCCCTCCACTTT.

A word on this clonotype: A much larger clone differs from this one at a single base, so this may be a read error. The chain couples TRBV2 to TRBJ2-7; 8 nucleotides match TRBD2. Germline V gene lookup returns CDR1 SNHLY and CDR2 FYNNEI. This CDR3 contains 14 residues. CDR3 coding DNA: TGTGCCGGCAGGCTAACGAGCGGGAGTGGCGAGCAGTACTTC. Amino acids: CAGRLTSGSGEQYF.